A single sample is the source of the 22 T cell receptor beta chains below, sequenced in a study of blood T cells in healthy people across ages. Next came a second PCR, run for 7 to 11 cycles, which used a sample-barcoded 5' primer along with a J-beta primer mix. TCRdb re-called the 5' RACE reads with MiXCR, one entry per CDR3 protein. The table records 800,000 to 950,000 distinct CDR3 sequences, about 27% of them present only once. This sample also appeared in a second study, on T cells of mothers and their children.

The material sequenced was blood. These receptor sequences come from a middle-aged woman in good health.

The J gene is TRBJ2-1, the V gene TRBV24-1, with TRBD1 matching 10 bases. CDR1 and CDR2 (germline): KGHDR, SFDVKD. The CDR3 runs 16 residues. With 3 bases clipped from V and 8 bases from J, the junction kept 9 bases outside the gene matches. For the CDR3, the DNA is TGTGCCACCAGTGATGGACGGGACAGGGGTAGGGATGAGCAGTTCTTC. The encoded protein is CATSDGRDRGRDEQFF.

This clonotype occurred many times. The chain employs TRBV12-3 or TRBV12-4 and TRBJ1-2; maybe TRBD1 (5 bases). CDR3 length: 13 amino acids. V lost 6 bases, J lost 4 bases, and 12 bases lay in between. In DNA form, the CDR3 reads TGTGCCAGCAGCCAGGTGACAGTCTATGGCTACACCTTC. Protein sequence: CASSQVTVYGYTF.

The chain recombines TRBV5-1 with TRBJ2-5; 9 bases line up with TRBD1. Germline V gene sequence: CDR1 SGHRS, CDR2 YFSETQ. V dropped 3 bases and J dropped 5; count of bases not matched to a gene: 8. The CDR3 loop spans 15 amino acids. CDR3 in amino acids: CASSWTTGGAETQYF. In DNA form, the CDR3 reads TGCGCCAGCAGCTGGACAACAGGGGGCGCGGAGACCCAGTACTTC.

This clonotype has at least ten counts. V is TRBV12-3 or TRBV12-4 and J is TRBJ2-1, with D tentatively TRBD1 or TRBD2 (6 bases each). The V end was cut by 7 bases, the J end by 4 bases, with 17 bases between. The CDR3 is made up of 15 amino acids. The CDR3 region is CASKGGETGYNEQFF. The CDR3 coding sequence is TGTGCCAGCAAGGGGGGAGAAACCGGGTACAATGAGCAGTTCTTC.

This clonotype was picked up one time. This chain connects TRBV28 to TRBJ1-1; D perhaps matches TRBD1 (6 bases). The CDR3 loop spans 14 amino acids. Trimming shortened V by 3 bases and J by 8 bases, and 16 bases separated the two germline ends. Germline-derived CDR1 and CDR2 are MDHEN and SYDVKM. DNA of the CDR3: TGTGCCAGCAGTTTCACATACAGGGTAGGAGAAGCTTTCTTT. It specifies CASSFTYRVGEAFF.

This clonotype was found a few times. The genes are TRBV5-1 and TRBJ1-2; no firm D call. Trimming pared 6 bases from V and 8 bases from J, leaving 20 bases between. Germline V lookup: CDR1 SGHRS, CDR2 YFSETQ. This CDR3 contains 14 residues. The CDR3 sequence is CASTSVVGGRGYTF. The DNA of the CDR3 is TGCGCCAGCACCTCTGTGGTGGGAGGGAGAGGCTACACCTTC.

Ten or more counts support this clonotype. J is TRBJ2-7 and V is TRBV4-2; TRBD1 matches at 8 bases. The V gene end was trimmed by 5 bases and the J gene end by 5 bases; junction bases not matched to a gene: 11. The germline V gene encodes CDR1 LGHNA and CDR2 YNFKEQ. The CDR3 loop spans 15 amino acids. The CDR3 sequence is CASSETGGSQNEQYF. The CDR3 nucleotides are TGTGCCAGCAGCGAAACAGGGGGGTCCCAGAACGAGCAGTACTTC.

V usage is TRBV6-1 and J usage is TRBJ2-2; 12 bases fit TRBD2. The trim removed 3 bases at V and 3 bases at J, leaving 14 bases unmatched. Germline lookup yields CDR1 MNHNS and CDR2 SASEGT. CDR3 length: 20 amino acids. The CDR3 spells CASSELAGGLFPTYTGELFF. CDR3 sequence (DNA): TGTGCCAGCAGTGAGCTAGCGGGGGGGCTCTTTCCTACTTACACCGGGGAGCTGTTTTTT.

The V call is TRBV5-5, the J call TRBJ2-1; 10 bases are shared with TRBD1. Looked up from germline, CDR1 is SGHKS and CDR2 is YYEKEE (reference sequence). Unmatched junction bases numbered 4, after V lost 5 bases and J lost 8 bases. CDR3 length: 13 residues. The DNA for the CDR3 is TGTGCCAGCAGTCGACAGGGGGCCGATGAGCAGTTCTTC. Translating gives CASSRQGADEQFF.

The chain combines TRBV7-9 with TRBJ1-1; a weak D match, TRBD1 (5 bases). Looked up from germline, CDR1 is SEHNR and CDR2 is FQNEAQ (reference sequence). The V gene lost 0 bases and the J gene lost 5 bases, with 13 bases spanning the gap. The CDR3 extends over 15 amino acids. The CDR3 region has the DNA TGTGCCAGCAGCTTAGCACTCCCGGGGCGGACTGAAGCTTTCTTT. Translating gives CASSLALPGRTEAFF.

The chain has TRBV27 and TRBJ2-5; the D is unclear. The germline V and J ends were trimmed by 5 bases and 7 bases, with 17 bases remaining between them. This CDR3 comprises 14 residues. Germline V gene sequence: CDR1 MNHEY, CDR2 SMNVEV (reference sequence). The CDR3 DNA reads TGTGCCAGCAGTCTCCTGGACCGTTCGGGGACCCAGTACTTC. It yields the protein CASSLLDRSGTQYF.

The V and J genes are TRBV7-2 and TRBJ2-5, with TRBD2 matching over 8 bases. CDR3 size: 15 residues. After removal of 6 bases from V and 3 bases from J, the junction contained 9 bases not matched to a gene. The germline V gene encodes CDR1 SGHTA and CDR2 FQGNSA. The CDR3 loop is CASSRITSGKETQYF. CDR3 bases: TGTGCCAGCAGTCGCATCACTAGCGGAAAAGAGACCCAGTACTTC.

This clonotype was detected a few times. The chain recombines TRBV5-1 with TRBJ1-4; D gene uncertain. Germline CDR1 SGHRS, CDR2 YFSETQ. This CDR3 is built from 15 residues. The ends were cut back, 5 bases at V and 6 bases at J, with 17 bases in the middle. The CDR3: CASRLSGLTDEKLFF. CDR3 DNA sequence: TGCGCCAGCAGATTGTCGGGGTTAACGGATGAAAAACTGTTTTTT.

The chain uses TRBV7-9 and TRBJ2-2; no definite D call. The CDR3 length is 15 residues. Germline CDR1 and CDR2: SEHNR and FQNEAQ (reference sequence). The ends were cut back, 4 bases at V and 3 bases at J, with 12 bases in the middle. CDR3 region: CASSSGLYDTGELFF. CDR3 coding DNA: TGTGCCAGCAGCTCTGGCCTCTACGACACCGGGGAGCTGTTTTTT.

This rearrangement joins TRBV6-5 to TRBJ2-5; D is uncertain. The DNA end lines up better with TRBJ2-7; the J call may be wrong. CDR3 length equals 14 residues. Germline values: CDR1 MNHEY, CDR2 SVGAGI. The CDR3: CASSLLYPGGEQYF. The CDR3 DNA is TGTGCCAGCAGTCTCCTATACCCAGGTGGCGAGCAGTACTTC.

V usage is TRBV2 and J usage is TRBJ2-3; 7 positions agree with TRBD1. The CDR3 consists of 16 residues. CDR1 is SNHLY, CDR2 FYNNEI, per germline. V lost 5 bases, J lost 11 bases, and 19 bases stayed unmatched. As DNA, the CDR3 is TGTGCCAGCAGTCAAAGCCCGGGACAGCGAAGAGAGGAGCAGTATTTT. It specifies CASSQSPGQRREEQYF.

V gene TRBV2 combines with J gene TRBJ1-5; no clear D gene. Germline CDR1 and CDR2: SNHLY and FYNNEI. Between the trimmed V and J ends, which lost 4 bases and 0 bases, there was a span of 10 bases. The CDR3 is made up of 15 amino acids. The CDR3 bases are TGTGCCAGCAGTGTGGCAGAATATAGCAATCAGCCCCAGCATTTT. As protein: CASSVAEYSNQPQHF.

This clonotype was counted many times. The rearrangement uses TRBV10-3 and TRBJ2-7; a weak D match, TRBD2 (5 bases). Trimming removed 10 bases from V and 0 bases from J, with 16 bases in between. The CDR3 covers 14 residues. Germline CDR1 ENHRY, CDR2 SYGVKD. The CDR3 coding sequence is TGTGCCACCGAGGGCAGGAAGAGCTCCTACGAGCAGTACTTC. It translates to CATEGRKSSYEQYF.

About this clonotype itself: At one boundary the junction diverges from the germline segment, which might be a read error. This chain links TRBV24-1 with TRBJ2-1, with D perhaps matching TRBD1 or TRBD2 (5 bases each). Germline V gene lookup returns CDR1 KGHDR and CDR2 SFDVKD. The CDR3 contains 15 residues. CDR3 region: CAASDWKGPYNEQFF. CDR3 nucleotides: TGTGCCGCCAGTGATTGGAAGGGACCCTACAATGAGCAGTTCTTC.

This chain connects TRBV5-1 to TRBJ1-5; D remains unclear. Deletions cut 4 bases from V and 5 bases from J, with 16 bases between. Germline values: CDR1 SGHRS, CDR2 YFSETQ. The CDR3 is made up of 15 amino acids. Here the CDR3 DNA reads TGCGCCAGCAGCATCGGGCCCCCTTTGGATCAGCCCCAGCATTTT. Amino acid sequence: CASSIGPPLDQPQHF.

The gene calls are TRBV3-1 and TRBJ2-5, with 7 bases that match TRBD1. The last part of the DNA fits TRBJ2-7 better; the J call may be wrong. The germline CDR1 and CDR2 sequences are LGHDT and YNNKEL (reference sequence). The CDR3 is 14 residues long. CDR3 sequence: CASSQRGQTYEQYF. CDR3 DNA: TGTGCCAGCAGCCAAAGGGGACAGACCTACGAGCAGTACTTC.

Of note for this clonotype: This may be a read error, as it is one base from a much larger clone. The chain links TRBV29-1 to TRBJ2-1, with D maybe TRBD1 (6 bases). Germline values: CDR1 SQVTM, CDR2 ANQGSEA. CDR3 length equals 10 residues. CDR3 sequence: CNGQFNEQFF. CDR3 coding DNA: TGCAACGGACAGTTCAATGAGCAGTTCTTC.